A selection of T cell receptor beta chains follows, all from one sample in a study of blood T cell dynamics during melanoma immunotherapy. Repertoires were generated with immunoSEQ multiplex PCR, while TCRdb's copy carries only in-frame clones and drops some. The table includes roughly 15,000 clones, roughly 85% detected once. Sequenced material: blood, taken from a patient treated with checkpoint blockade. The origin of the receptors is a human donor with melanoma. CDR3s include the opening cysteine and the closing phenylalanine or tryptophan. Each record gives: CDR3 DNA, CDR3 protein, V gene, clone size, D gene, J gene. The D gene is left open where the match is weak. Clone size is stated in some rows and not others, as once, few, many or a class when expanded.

CDR3nt: TGTGCCAGCAGCTTAAACGTAGGAGTTTACAATGAGCAGTTCTTC
CDR3aa: CASSLNVGVYNEQFF
v_gene: TRBV7-3
abundance: .
d_gene: .
j_gene: TRBJ2-1

CDR3nt: TGTGCCAGCAGCTTGTGGAACACCGGGGAGCTGTTTTTT
CDR3aa: CASSLWNTGELFF
v_gene: TRBV5-5
abundance: .
d_gene: .
j_gene: TRBJ2-2

CDR3nt: TGTGCCAGCTCACAAGGGGGCTCCGTCCCTGGAAACACCATATATTTT
CDR3aa: CASSQGGSVPGNTIYF
v_gene: TRBV18
abundance: .
d_gene: TRBD1
j_gene: TRBJ1-3

CDR3nt: TGTGCCAGCAGCTTAGTGGGAGGAGGGGAGACCCAGTACTTC
CDR3aa: CASSLVGGGETQYF
v_gene: TRBV7-9
abundance: .
d_gene: .
j_gene: TRBJ2-5

CDR3nt: TGTGCCAGCAGTACAGGGGGCGGGCAGCCCCAGCATTTT
CDR3aa: CASSTGGGQPQHF
v_gene: TRBV2
abundance: .
d_gene: TRBD1
j_gene: TRBJ1-5

CDR3nt: TGTGCCAGTAGACCACAGGGGGGTCTCAATCAGCCCCAGCATTTT
CDR3aa: CASRPQGGLNQPQHF
v_gene: TRBV19
abundance: .
d_gene: TRBD1
j_gene: TRBJ1-5

CDR3nt: TGCGCCAGCAGCTTGGATGGACAGGGGTACACCGGGGAGCTGTTTTTT
CDR3aa: CASSLDGQGYTGELFF
v_gene: TRBV5-1
abundance: once
d_gene: TRBD1
j_gene: TRBJ2-2

CDR3nt: TGCGCCAGCAGCAGGGCCGCGTATGAAAAACTGTTTTTT
CDR3aa: CASSRAAYEKLFF
v_gene: TRBV5-1
abundance: .
d_gene: .
j_gene: TRBJ1-4

CDR3nt: TGTGCCAGCAGCTTCCAACAGGGGGGCAATCAGCCCCAGCATTTT
CDR3aa: CASSFQQGGNQPQHF
v_gene: TRBV7-2
abundance: .
d_gene: TRBD1
j_gene: TRBJ1-5

CDR3nt: TGTGCCTGGACCCCCAGTACTATCAACATTCAGTACTTC
CDR3aa: CAWTPSTINIQYF
v_gene: TRBV30
abundance: .
d_gene: .
j_gene: TRBJ2-4

CDR3nt: TGTGCCATCAGTGATACTGGACGGAACACTGAAGCTTTCTTT
CDR3aa: CAISDTGRNTEAFF
v_gene: TRBV10-3
abundance: .
d_gene: .
j_gene: TRBJ1-1

CDR3nt: TGTGCCAGCAGTGGGGCAACTACTCACAATGAGCAGTTCTTC
CDR3aa: CASSGATTHNEQFF
v_gene: TRBV2
abundance: .
d_gene: .
j_gene: TRBJ2-1

CDR3nt: TGTGCCAGCAGCCCAAGGACTAGCGGGACAGGCTACGAGCAGTACTTC
CDR3aa: CASSPRTSGTGYEQYF
v_gene: TRBV11-2
abundance: .
d_gene: TRBD2
j_gene: TRBJ2-7

CDR3nt: TGTGCCATCAGTGATGAAGGTTTGCACAATGAGCAGTTCTTC
CDR3aa: CAISDEGLHNEQFF
v_gene: TRBV10-3
abundance: .
d_gene: .
j_gene: TRBJ2-1

CDR3nt: TGTGCCAGTAGTATCGGGAGGGGAGCCAAAAACATTCAGTACTTC
CDR3aa: CASSIGRGAKNIQYF
v_gene: TRBV19
abundance: .
d_gene: TRBD2
j_gene: TRBJ2-4

CDR3nt: TGTGCCAGCAGTTCGGATCCGGGGATCTATGGCTACACCTTC
CDR3aa: CASSSDPGIYGYTF
v_gene: TRBV27
abundance: .
d_gene: .
j_gene: TRBJ1-2

CDR3nt: TGTGCCAGTAGTTCCGGGGGGGTCACCTACGAGCAGTACTTC
CDR3aa: CASSSGGVTYEQYF
v_gene: TRBV19
abundance: .
d_gene: TRBD2
j_gene: TRBJ2-7

CDR3nt: TGTGCCAGCAACCCGATGGAGGCCCCCCACGAGCAGTACTTC
CDR3aa: CASNPMEAPHEQYF
v_gene: TRBV6-6
abundance: .
d_gene: .
j_gene: TRBJ2-7

CDR3nt: TGTGCCAGCAGCTTAAGCGTTAGCGGGCCCTACGAGCAGTACTTC
CDR3aa: CASSLSVSGPYEQYF
v_gene: TRBV11-2
abundance: few
d_gene: TRBD2
j_gene: TRBJ2-7

CDR3nt: TGTGCCAGCAGCTTAGGGGCGTACGGAAACACCATATATTTT
CDR3aa: CASSLGAYGNTIYF
v_gene: TRBV7-6
abundance: .
d_gene: .
j_gene: TRBJ1-3

CDR3nt: TGTGCCAGTAGGCTGAACACTGAAGCTTTCTTT
CDR3aa: CASRLNTEAFF
v_gene: TRBV19
abundance: few
d_gene: .
j_gene: TRBJ1-1

CDR3nt: TGTGCCAGCAGTTCCAGATATACTAGCACAGATACGCAGTATTTT
CDR3aa: CASSSRYTSTDTQYF
v_gene: TRBV27
abundance: once
d_gene: .
j_gene: TRBJ2-3

CDR3nt: TGTGCCAGCAGTTGGTCTAGCGGGAAGCAGTTCTTC
CDR3aa: CASSWSSGKQFF
v_gene: TRBV6-5
abundance: .
d_gene: TRBD2
j_gene: TRBJ2-1

CDR3nt: TGCGCCAGCAGTCAATTGGGACTAGCGGGAGGGGGTGAGCAGTTCTTC
CDR3aa: CASSQLGLAGGGEQFF
v_gene: TRBV23-1
abundance: .
d_gene: TRBD2
j_gene: TRBJ2-1

CDR3nt: TGTGCCAGCAGTTTAGGGGCAGGGGACTACTATGGCTACACCTTC
CDR3aa: CASSLGAGDYYGYTF
v_gene: TRBV28
abundance: .
d_gene: .
j_gene: TRBJ1-2

CDR3nt: TGTGCCAGCAGTGAAGCCCCCGGGAGCTTAAATCAGCCCCAGCATTTT
CDR3aa: CASSEAPGSLNQPQHF
v_gene: TRBV2
abundance: few
d_gene: .
j_gene: TRBJ1-5

CDR3nt: TGTGCCAGCAGCCGAGACAGGGAGAGAGCTTTCTTT
CDR3aa: CASSRDRERAFF
v_gene: TRBV11-2
abundance: .
d_gene: TRBD1
j_gene: TRBJ1-1

CDR3nt: TGTGCCATCAGTGGACTAGCGGGGGGCTCCTACGAGCAGTACTTC
CDR3aa: CAISGLAGGSYEQYF
v_gene: TRBV10-3
abundance: .
d_gene: TRBD2
j_gene: TRBJ2-7

CDR3nt: TGTGCCAGCAGTGGCACTAGCGGGAGAACCGACAATGAGCAGTTCTTC
CDR3aa: CASSGTSGRTDNEQFF
v_gene: TRBV6-1
abundance: .
d_gene: TRBD2
j_gene: TRBJ2-1

CDR3nt: TGTGCCAGCAGCCTCACTAGCTCCTACGAGCAGTACTTC
CDR3aa: CASSLTSSYEQYF
v_gene: TRBV7-9
abundance: .
d_gene: .
j_gene: TRBJ2-7

CDR3nt: TGCAGTGCTCAAGATCGTGGCGCTTTCTTT
CDR3aa: CSAQDRGAFF
v_gene: TRBV20-1
abundance: .
d_gene: .
j_gene: TRBJ1-1